One sample yielded the 13 T cell receptor beta chains listed below, sequenced in a study of T cell repertoires in cytomegalovirus infection (dated 2019 in TCRdb). These reads were obtained on an Illumina HiSeq 1500. The public reads were reanalyzed by TCRdb: fastp trimming at Q25, MiXCR alignment, in-frame beta chains only. Rows are combined by CDR3 protein, so each entry shows the most common genes and DNA. In this sample the table shows a few hundred thousand distinct CDR3 sequences, about 25% of which occur a single time. The ten largest clones represent around 13% of the sample. The sequenced material came from PBMCs. The receptors shown here come from a human donor in good health (CMV status not recorded). Some clones in this sample may be carry-over from other donors' samples.

The chain couples TRBV7-9 to TRBJ2-1, with a tentative D call TRBD2 (7 bases). The CDR3 length is 15 residues. Germline V lookup: CDR1 SEHNR, CDR2 FQNEAQ (reference sequence). The V gene lost 2 bases and the J gene lost 10 bases, with 18 bases spanning the gap. CDR3 nucleotides: TGTGCCAGCAGCTTAATCGGGGGGCGGGACGCGGAGCAGTTCTTC. Protein: CASSLIGGRDAEQFF. The entire variable domain, with the rest obtained from reference TRBV7-9 and TRBJ2-1, is as follows: DTGVSQNPRHKITKRGQNVTFRCDPISEHNRLYWYRQTLGQGPEFLTYFQNEAQLEKSRLLSDRFSAERPKGSFSTLEIQRTEQGDSAMYLCASSLIGGRDAEQFFGPGTRLTVL.

Only a few counts were recorded for this clonotype. The rearrangement uses TRBV6-2 or TRBV6-3 and TRBJ2-1, with 10 bases identical to TRBD2. Germline CDR1 MNHEY, CDR2 SVGEGT. V lost 6 bases, J lost 7 bases, and 12 bases stayed unmatched. The CDR3 contains 16 residues. The CDR3 sequence: CASRARTSGRGNEQFF. The CDR3 bases are TGTGCCAGCAGGGCGAGGACTAGCGGTCGTGGTAATGAGCAGTTCTTC.

The chain links TRBV12-3 or TRBV12-4 to TRBJ2-3; D gene uncertain. This CDR3 spans 12 amino acids. V was cut by 6 bases and J by 3 bases, with 7 bases left in between. CDR3 DNA sequence: TGTGCCAGCAGGCTGGAGACAGATACGCAGTATTTT. This translates into CASRLETDTQYF.

The chain links TRBV7-9 to TRBJ2-1; 15 positions match TRBD2. There are 16 residues in the CDR3. Germline CDR1 is SEHNR and CDR2 is FQNEAQ (reference sequence). Trimming took 3 bases from V and 10 from J; bases not matched to a gene: 7. CDR3 protein: CASSFVGLAGGPEQFF. The CDR3 coding sequence is TGTGCCAGCAGCTTCGTAGGACTAGCGGGAGGGCCCGAGCAGTTCTTC. The whole variable domain, remainder taken from reference TRBV7-9 and TRBJ2-1, is DTGVSQNPRHKITKRGQNVTFRCDPISEHNRLYWYRQTLGQGPEFLTYFQNEAQLEKSRLLSDRFSAERPKGSFSTLEIQRTEQGDSAMYLCASSFVGLAGGPEQFFGPGTRLTVL.

This clonotype was picked up many times. The chain combines TRBV12-3 or TRBV12-4 with TRBJ2-3, with TRBD1 matching over 7 bases. J gave up 4 bases and V 7 bases, and 5 bases lay outside the gene matches. This CDR3 has 13 residues. The CDR3 sequence: CASTRQGPDTQYF. CDR3 DNA sequence: TGTGCCAGCACGCGACAGGGCCCAGATACGCAGTATTTT.

The chain is built from TRBV15 and TRBJ2-2; no clear D gene. Germline CDR1 and CDR2: LNHNV and YYDKDF (reference sequence). V was pared by 4 bases and J by 6 bases, with 9 bases between. This CDR3 comprises 13 residues. The DNA for the CDR3 is TGTGCCACCAGCACCCGGGCGGCCGGGGAGCTGTTTTTT. It encodes CATSTRAAGELFF.

The chain recombines TRBV19 with TRBJ2-5; 8 positions match TRBD2. The CDR3 runs 15 residues. CDR1 and CDR2 (germline): LNHDA, SQIVND (reference sequence). CDR3 protein: CASSPVAGYQETQYF. CDR3 bases: TGTGCTTCATCCCCCGTAGCGGGATACCAAGAGACCCAGTACTTC.

This clonotype was found many times. The J gene is TRBJ2-7, the V gene TRBV7-8; possibly TRBD1 for D (6 bases). The CDR3 covers 15 residues. The germline V gene encodes CDR1 SGHVS and CDR2 FQNEAQ. Deletions cut 5 bases from V and 1 base from J, with 15 bases between. CDR3 amino acids: CASSGSGARSYEQYV. CDR3 sequence (DNA): TGTGCCAGCAGCGGGTCAGGGGCCCGTTCCTACGAGCAGTACGTC.

This clonotype was detected a few times. The chain uses TRBV7-6 and TRBJ2-1; TRBD1 matches at 7 bases. The CDR3 is made up of 17 amino acids. Unmatched junction bases numbered 11, after V lost 5 bases and J lost 1 base. Germline assignment: CDR1 SGHVS and CDR2 FNYEAQ. CDR3 amino acids: CASSTAPDRTSYNEQFF. In DNA, the CDR3 is TGTGCCAGCAGCACAGCCCCGGACAGGACTTCCTACAATGAGCAGTTCTTC.

The V and J genes are TRBV12-3 or TRBV12-4 and TRBJ1-1; D might be TRBD1 (5 bases). The CDR3 length is 14 residues. V was cut by 7 bases and J by 1 base, with 13 bases left in between. CDR3 amino acids: CASNFGAPNTEAFF. In DNA, the CDR3 is TGTGCCAGCAATTTCGGGGCACCGAACACTGAAGCTTTCTTT.

This clonotype turned up a few times. The V call is TRBV19, the J call TRBJ2-7; D is perhaps TRBD1 (5 bases). Deletions cut 5 bases from V and 3 bases from J, with 20 bases between. The CDR3 is made up of 16 amino acids. Germline CDR1 LNHDA, CDR2 SQIVND (reference sequence). CDR3 in DNA: TGTGCCAGTAGTGTTGGCGGCAGGGAAGGGATCTACGAGCAGTACGTC. It is translated as CASSVGGREGIYEQYV.

Turning to this clonotype: Being one base from a much bigger clone, this may be a read error. As the CDR3 is not closed by the conserved phenylalanine or tryptophan, this likely results from a read error. The chain couples TRBV5-6 to TRBJ1-5; no clear D gene. CDR1 SGHDT and CDR2 YYEEEE come from the germline V gene. Trimming removed 6 bases at V and 4 bases at J, with 8 bases between. CDR3 length: 12 amino acids. CDR3 loop: CASKAANQPQHL. DNA for the CDR3: TGTGCCAGCAAGGCAGCTAATCAGCCCCAGCATCTT.

This clonotype was counted a few times. Germline is not matched at one junction end, which may reflect a read error. The chain couples TRBV5-3 to TRBJ2-3; no clear D. TRBV5-3 belongs to the ORF category, with a function that is uncertain. This CDR3 spans 16 amino acids. CDR3 bases: TGTGCCAGCAGCTTTCTCCCCCCCCCAGGCACAGATACGCAGTATTTT. Its protein is CASSFLPPPGTDTQYF.